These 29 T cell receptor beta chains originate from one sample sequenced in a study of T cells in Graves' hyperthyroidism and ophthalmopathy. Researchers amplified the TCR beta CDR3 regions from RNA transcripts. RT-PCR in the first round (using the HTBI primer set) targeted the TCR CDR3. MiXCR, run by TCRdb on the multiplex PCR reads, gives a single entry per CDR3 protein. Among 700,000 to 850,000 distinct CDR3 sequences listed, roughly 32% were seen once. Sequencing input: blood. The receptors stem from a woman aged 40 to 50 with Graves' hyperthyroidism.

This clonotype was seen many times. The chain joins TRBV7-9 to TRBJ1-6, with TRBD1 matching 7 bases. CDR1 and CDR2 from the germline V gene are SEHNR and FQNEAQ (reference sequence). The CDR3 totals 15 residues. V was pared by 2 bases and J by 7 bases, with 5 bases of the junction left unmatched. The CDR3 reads CASSLQTGLNSPLHF. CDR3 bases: TGTGCCAGCAGCTTACAGACAGGGTTGAATTCACCCCTCCACTTT.

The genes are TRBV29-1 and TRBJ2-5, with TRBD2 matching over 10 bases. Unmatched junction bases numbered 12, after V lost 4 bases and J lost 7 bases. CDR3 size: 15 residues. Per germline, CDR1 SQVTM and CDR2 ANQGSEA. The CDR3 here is CSVGAGLAATGTQYF. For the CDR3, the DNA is TGCAGCGTTGGGGCAGGACTAGCGGCCACGGGGACCCAGTACTTC.

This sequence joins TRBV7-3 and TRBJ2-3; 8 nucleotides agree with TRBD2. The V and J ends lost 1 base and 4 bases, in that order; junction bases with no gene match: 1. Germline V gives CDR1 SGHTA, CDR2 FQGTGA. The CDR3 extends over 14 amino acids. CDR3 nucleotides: TGTGCCAGCAGCTTAATAGCGGGGTCAGATACGCAGTATTTT. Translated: CASSLIAGSDTQYF. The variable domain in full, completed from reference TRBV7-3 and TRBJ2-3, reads GAGVSQTPSNKVTEKGKYVELRCDPISGHTALYWYRQSLGQGPEFLIYFQGTGAADDSGLPNDRFFAVRPEGSVSTLKIQRTERGDSAVYLCASSLIAGSDTQYFGPGTRLTVL.

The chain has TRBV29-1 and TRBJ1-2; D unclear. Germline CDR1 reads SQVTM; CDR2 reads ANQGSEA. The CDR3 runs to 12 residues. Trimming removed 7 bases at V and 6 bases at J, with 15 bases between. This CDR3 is CSARVGRDGYTF. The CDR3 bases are TGCAGCGCCCGTGTCGGACGGGATGGCTACACCTTC.

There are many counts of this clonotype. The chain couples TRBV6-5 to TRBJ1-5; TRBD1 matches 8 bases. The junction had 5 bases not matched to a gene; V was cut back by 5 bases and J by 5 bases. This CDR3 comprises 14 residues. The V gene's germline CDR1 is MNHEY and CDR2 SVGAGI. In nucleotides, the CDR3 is TGTGCCAGCAGTCAGACAGGGGCGGATCAGCCCCAGCATTTT. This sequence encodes CASSQTGADQPQHF.

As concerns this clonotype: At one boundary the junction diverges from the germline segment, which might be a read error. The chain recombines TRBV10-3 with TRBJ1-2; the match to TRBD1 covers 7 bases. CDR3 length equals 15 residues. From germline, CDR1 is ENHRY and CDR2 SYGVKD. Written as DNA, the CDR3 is TGTGCCAGCAGTTTACAGGGGCAAGCTAACTATGGCTACACCTTC. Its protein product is CASSLQGQANYGYTF.

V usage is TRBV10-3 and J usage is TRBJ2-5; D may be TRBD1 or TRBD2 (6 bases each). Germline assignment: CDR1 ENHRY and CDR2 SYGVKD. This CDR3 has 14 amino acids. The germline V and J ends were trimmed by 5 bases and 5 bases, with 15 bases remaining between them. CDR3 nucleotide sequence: TGTGCCATCAGTCCCATGGGGGGCTCCGAGACCCAGTACTTC. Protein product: CAISPMGGSETQYF.

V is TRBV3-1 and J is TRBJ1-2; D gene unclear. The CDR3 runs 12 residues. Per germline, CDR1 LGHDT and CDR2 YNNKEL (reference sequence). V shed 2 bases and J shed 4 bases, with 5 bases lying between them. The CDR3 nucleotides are TGTGCCAGCAGCCAAACCCCCTATGGCTACACCTTC. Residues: CASSQTPYGYTF.

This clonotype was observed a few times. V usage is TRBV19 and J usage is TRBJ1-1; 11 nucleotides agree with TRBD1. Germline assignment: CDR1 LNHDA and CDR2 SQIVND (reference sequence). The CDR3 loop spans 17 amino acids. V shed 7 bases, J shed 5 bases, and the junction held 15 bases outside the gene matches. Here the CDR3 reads CASTLGQGVLGRTEAFF. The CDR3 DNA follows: TGTGCCAGTACCCTGGGACAGGGGGTTTTAGGGCGAACTGAAGCTTTCTTT.

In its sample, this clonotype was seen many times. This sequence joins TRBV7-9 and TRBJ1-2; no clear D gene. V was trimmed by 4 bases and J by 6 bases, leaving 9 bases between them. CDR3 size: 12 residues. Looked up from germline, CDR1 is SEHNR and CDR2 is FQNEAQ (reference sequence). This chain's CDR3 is CASSWQDDGYTF. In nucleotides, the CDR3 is TGTGCCAGCAGCTGGCAGGACGATGGCTACACCTTC. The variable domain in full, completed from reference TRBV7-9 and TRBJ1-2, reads DTGVSQNPRHKITKRGQNVTFRCDPISEHNRLYWYRQTLGQGPEFLTYFQNEAQLEKSRLLSDRFSAERPKGSFSTLEIQRTEQGDSAMYLCASSWQDDGYTFGSGTRLTVV.

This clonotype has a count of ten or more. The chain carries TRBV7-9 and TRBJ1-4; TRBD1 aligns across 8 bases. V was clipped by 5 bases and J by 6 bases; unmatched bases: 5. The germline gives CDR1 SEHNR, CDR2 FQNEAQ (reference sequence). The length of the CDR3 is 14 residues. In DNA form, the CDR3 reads TGTGCCAGCAGCCACGGACAGGGCTATGAAAAACTGTTTTTT. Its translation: CASSHGQGYEKLFF.

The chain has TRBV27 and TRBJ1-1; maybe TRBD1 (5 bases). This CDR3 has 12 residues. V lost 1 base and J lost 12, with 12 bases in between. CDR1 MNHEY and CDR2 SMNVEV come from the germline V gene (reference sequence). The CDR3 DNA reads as TGTGCCAGCAGTTTATGGCCAGGGTCCACTTTCTTT. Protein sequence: CASSLWPGSTFF.

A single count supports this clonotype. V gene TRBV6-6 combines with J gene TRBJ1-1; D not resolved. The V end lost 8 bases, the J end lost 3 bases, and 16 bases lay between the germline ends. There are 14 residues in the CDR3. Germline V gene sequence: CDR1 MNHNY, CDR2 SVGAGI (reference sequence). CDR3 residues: CASLALGEHTEAFF. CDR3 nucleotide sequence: TGTGCCAGCCTAGCGTTGGGAGAGCACACTGAAGCTTTCTTT.

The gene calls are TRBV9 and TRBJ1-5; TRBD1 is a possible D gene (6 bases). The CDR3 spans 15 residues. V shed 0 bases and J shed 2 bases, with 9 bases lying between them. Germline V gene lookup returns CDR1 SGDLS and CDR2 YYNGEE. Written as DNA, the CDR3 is TGTGCCAGCAGCGTAGGTGAGGGGGGCAATCAGCCCCAGCATTTT. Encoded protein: CASSVGEGGNQPQHF.

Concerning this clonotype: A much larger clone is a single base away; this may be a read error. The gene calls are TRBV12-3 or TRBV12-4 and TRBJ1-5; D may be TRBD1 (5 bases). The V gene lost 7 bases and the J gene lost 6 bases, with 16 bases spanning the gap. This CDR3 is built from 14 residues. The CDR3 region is CASNQGGNSQPQHF. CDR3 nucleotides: TGTGCCAGCAATCAGGGAGGGAACAGTCAGCCCCAGCATTTT.

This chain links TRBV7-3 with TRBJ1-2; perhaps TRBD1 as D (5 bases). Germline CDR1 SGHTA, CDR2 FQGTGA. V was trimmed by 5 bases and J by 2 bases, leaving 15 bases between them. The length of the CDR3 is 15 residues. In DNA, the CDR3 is TGTGCCAGCAGCGAGGACGGGGCGCAGAACTATGGCTACACCTTC. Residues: CASSEDGAQNYGYTF.

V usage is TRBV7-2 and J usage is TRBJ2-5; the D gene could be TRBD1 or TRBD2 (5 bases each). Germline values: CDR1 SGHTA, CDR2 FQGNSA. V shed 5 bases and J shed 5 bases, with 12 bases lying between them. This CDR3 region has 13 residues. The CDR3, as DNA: TGTGCCAGCAGCCCCGGGACGCACGAGACCCAGTACTTC. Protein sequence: CASSPGTHETQYF.

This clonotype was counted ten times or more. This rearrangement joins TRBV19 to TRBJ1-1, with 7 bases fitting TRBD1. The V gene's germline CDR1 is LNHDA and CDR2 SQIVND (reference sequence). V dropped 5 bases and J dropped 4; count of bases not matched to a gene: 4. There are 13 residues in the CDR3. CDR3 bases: TGTGCCAGTAGTGCACAGGGGATCACTGAAGCTTTCTTT. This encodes CASSAQGITEAFF.

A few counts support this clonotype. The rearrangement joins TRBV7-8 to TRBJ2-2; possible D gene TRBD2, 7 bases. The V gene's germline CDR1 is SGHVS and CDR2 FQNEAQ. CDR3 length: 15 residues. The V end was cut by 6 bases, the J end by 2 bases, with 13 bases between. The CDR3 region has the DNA TGTGCCAGCAGACGTCGGGGGGCCAACACCGGGGAGCTGTTTTTT. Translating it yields CASRRRGANTGELFF.

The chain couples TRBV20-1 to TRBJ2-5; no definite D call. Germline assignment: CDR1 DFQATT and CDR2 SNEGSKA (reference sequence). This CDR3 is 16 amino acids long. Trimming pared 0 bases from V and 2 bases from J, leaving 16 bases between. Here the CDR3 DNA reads TGCAGTGCTAGAGAGGTCGCCGCTGAAGCTCAAGAGACCCAGTACTTC. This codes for CSAREVAAEAQETQYF.

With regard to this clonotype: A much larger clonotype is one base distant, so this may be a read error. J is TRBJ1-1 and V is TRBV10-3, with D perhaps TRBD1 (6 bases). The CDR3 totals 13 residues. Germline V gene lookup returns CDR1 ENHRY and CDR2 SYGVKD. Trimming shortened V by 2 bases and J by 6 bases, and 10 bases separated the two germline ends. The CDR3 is CAISEAQGAEAFF. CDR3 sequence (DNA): TGTGCCATCAGTGAGGCACAGGGCGCTGAAGCTTTCTTT.

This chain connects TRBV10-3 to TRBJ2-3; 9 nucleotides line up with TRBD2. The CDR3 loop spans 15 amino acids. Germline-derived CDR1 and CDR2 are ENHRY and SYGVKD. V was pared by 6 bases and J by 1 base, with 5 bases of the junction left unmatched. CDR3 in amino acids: CAIRRTSERTDTQYF. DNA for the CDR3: TGTGCCATCAGACGGACTAGCGAACGCACAGATACGCAGTATTTT.

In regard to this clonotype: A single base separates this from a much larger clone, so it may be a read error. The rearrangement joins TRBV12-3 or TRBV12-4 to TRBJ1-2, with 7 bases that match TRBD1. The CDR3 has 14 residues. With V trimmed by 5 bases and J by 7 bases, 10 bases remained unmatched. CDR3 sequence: CASSGRQGEAGYTF. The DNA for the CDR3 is TGTGCCAGCAGTGGAAGGCAGGGGGAGGCTGGCTACACCTTC.

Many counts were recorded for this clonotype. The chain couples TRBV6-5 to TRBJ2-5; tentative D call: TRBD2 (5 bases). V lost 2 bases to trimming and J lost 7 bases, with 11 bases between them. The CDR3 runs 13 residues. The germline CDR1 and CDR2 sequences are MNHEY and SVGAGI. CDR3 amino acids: CASSYEGRGTQYF. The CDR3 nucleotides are TGTGCCAGCAGTTACGAGGGCCGGGGGACCCAGTACTTC.

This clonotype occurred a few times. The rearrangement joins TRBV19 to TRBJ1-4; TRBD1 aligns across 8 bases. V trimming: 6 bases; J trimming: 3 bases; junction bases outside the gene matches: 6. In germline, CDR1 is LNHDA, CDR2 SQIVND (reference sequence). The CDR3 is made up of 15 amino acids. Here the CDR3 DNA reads TGTGCCAGTAGAACCTTGGACAGGGCTAATGAAAAACTGTTTTTT. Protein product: CASRTLDRANEKLFF.

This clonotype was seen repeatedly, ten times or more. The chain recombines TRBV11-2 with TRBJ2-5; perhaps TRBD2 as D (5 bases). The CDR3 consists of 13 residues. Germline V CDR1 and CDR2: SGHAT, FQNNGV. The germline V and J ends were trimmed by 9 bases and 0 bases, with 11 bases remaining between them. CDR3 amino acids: CASERRNQETQYF. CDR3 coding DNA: TGTGCCAGTGAGCGGAGGAACCAAGAGACCCAGTACTTC.

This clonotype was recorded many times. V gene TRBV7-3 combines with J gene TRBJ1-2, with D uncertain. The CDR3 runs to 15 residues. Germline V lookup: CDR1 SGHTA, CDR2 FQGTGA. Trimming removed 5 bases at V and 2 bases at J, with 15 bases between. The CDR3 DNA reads TGTGCCAGCAGCCCTTATATATTGGGCAACTATGGCTACACCTTC. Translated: CASSPYILGNYGYTF.

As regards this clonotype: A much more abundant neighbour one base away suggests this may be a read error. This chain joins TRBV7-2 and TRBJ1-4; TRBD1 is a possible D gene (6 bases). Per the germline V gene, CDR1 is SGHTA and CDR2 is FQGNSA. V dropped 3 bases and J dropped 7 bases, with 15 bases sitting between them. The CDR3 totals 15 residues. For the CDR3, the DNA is TGTGCCAGCAGCTTCGGGGCAGGGGATTCTGAAAAACTGTTTTTT. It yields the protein CASSFGAGDSEKLFF.

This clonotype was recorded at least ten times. CDR3 coding DNA: TGTGCCAGCCAAAGGAGGGGGCCAGGAAACACCATATATTTT. Amino acid sequence: CASQRRGPGNTIYF. This chain connects TRBV7-2 to TRBJ1-3; 7 nucleotides match TRBD1. The V gene's germline CDR1 is SGHTA and CDR2 FQGNSA. V gave up 8 bases and J gave up 4 bases; unmatched junction bases: 8. The CDR3 has 14 residues.